The 6 T cell receptor beta chains below come from one sample, sequenced in a study of T cell clonotyping in hematopoietic cell transplantation. Assay used: immunoSEQ multiplex PCR; TCRdb lists only in-frame clones, some missing. The sample includes over 6,500 clones, approximately 96% of them seen just once. This specimen consisted of PBMCs, obtained 30 days after allogeneic stem cell transplant. All receptors come from a male patient aged 35 to 55 who had an allogeneic stem cell transplant from a related donor, so the T cells may come from the graft donor. Some clones in this sample may be carry-over from other donors' samples.

The rearrangement uses TRBV6-6 and TRBJ1-2; possible D gene TRBD1, 5 bases. The CDR3 is 12 amino acids. Trimming cost V 5 bases and J 8 bases, with 12 bases left between them. CDR1 MNHNY and CDR2 SVGAGI come from the germline V gene (reference sequence). The CDR3: CASSRDAGGYTF. The CDR3, as DNA: TGTGCCAGCAGTCGGGACGCGGGGGGCTACACCTTC.

The CDR3 spells CAWSWGGPTEAFF. CDR3 DNA: TGTGCCTGGAGTTGGGGGGGGCCCACTGAAGCTTTCTTT. This chain links TRBV30 with TRBJ1-1; possible D gene TRBD1, 6 bases. The V end lost 2 bases, the J end lost 4 bases, and 11 bases lay between the germline ends. The CDR3 extends over 13 amino acids. Per the germline V gene, CDR1 is GTSNPN and CDR2 is SVGIG (reference sequence).

The chain employs TRBV10-3 and TRBJ2-7; D may be TRBD2 (5 bases). The CDR3 runs 12 residues. The germline CDR1 and CDR2 sequences are ENHRY and SYGVKD. Trimming stripped 2 bases from V and 4 bases from J, with 6 bases between. The CDR3 here is CAISETGYEQYF. CDR3 sequence (DNA): TGTGCCATCAGTGAGACGGGGTACGAGCAGTACTTC.

The chain couples TRBV5-8 to TRBJ2-3; 12 bases fit TRBD2. Trimming cost V 4 bases and J 5 bases; bases outside gene matches: 2. Germline lookup yields CDR1 SGHTS and CDR2 YDEGEE. This CDR3 is built from 14 residues. CDR3 sequence (DNA): TGTGCCAGCAGCCCGGGACTAGCGGGAGATACGCAGTATTTT. Translating it yields CASSPGLAGDTQYF.

This rearrangement joins TRBV5-1 to TRBJ2-7, with 10 bases fitting TRBD2. V shed 4 bases and J 0 bases; nucleotides not matched to a gene: 4. Germline lookup yields CDR1 SGHRS and CDR2 YFSETQ. The CDR3 sequence is 15 residues long. This CDR3 reads CASSPGLATSYEQYF. The CDR3 DNA follows: TGCGCCAGCAGCCCGGGACTAGCGACCTCCTACGAGCAGTACTTC.

The V gene is TRBV7-8, the J gene TRBJ2-2, with 10 bases matching TRBD1. CDR1 and CDR2 (germline): SGHVS, FQNEAQ. The CDR3 covers 15 residues. With 5 bases clipped from V and 5 bases from J, the junction kept 5 bases outside the gene matches. The CDR3 is CASSQRQGATGELFF. The CDR3 bases are TGTGCCAGCAGCCAGAGACAGGGGGCAACCGGGGAGCTGTTTTTT.